This passage covers 10 T cell receptor beta chains from one sample sequenced in a study of OX40 agonist ivuxolimab in advanced cancers. This table comes from immunoSEQ multiplex PCR, and its TCRdb copy is limited to in-frame clones, with some not included. Among about 48,000 clones listed, about nine tenths were seen once. The specimen comprised CD4+ or CD8+ T cells sorted from blood, sampled in a trial of the OX40 agonist ivuxolimab. The receptors were gathered from an adult with an advanced solid tumor such as melanoma, head and neck, liver or kidney cancer.

This clone showed up just once. Within the sample, other DNA sequences also encode this same CDR3. This chain uses TRBV27 with TRBJ2-2; D may correspond to TRBD1 or TRBD2 (5 bases each). Germline-derived CDR1 and CDR2 are MNHEY and SMNVEV (reference sequence). This CDR3 has 14 amino acids. Trimming took off 2 bases at V and 2 bases at J, with 6 bases between the two ends. CDR3 nucleotide sequence: TGTGCCAGCAGTTTAGGGACCAACACCGGGGAGCTGTTTTTT. It specifies CASSLGTNTGELFF.

The V gene is TRBV13, the J gene TRBJ1-1; 7 nucleotides agree with TRBD1. Per the germline V gene, CDR1 is PRHDT and CDR2 is FYEKMQ (reference sequence). The junction had 3 bases not matched to a gene; V was cut back by 5 bases and J by 3 bases. The CDR3 has 13 amino acids. As DNA, the CDR3 is TGTGCCAGCAGCACGGGACAGTACACTGAAGCTTTCTTT. Translation gives CASSTGQYTEAFF.

The chain couples TRBV6-5 to TRBJ1-4; the match to TRBD1 covers 7 bases. CDR1 MNHEY and CDR2 SVGAGI come from the germline V gene. V shed 4 bases, J shed 7 bases, and the junction held 9 bases outside the gene matches. The CDR3 runs 15 residues. CDR3 sequence: CASSSADRLGEKLFF. CDR3 in DNA: TGTGCCAGCAGTTCCGCGGACAGGTTGGGTGAAAAACTGTTTTTT.

This clone appeared a few times. The chain carries TRBV19 and TRBJ1-2; 7 bases fit TRBD1. V shed 2 bases, J shed 3 bases, and the junction held 9 bases outside the gene matches. The CDR3 extends over 16 amino acids. Germline values: CDR1 LNHDA, CDR2 SQIVND (reference sequence). The CDR3 bases are TGTGCCAGTAGTATAACGCTGGCAGGGGGGGACTATGGCTACACCTTC. Residues: CASSITLAGGDYGYTF.

The chain joins TRBV6-5 to TRBJ2-5; either TRBD1 or TRBD2 may fit D (7 bases each). The germline CDR1 and CDR2 sequences are MNHEY and SVGAGI. V lost 2 bases and J lost 7, with 11 bases in between. CDR3 length: 13 residues. Here the CDR3 reads CASSYQGEGTQYF. For the CDR3, the DNA is TGTGCCAGCAGTTACCAGGGGGAGGGGACCCAGTACTTC.

The J gene is TRBJ1-2, the V gene TRBV29-1; 9 positions agree with TRBD1. Germline trimming cut 3 bases from V and 4 bases from J; bases unmatched to any gene: 9. The CDR3 spans 15 residues. The germline V gene encodes CDR1 SQVTM and CDR2 ANQGSEA. For the CDR3, the DNA is TGCAGCGTTGATAAAGGACAGGGGCAGGCCTATGGCTACACCTTC. Its translation: CSVDKGQGQAYGYTF.

The rearrangement joins TRBV7-9 to TRBJ2-5; no reliable D call. V was clipped by 7 bases and J by 4 bases, with 16 bases between them. Germline CDR1 is SEHNR and CDR2 is FQNEAQ (reference sequence). This CDR3 region has 14 residues. The CDR3, as DNA: TGTGCCAGCATCCTCGGGCCATTGGGAGAGACCCAGTACTTC. Amino acids: CASILGPLGETQYF.

The rearrangement uses TRBV5-6 and TRBJ1-1; D perhaps matches TRBD1 (5 bases). The germline V and J ends were trimmed by 0 bases and 6 bases, with 18 bases remaining between them. CDR3 length equals 16 residues. The germline V gene has CDR1 SGHDT and CDR2 YYEEEE. The CDR3 DNA sequence: TGTGCCAGCAGCTTGGCCTCGAGGGGATACTGGGCTGAAGCTTTCTTT. It translates to CASSLASRGYWAEAFF.

The table lists this clone with a count of one. V gene TRBV13 combines with J gene TRBJ2-1; the D gene is possibly TRBD1 (6 bases). CDR1 is PRHDT and CDR2 is FYEKMQ in the germline V gene (reference sequence). Trimming stripped 5 bases from V and 5 bases from J, with 13 bases between. The CDR3 is 14 residues long. CDR3 loop: CASSAPPGDNEQFF. In nucleotides, the CDR3 is TGTGCCAGCAGCGCTCCCCCAGGGGACAATGAGCAGTTCTTC.

The rearrangement joins TRBV5-8 to TRBJ1-5; D might be TRBD1 (5 bases). Between the trimmed V and J ends, which lost 4 bases and 3 bases, there was a span of 11 bases. Per the germline V gene, CDR1 is SGHTS and CDR2 is YDEGEE. This CDR3 has 14 residues. The CDR3 is CASSHKGFNQPQHF. The CDR3 bases are TGTGCCAGCAGCCACAAGGGGTTCAATCAGCCCCAGCATTTT. The full variable domain, in which reference TRBV5-8 and TRBJ1-5 provide the parts outside the CDR3, is EAGVTQSPTHLIKTRGQQATLRCSPISGHTSVYWYQQALGLGLQFLLWYDEGEERNRGNFPPRFSGRQFPNYSSELNVNALELEDSALYLCASSHKGFNQPQHFGDGTRLSIL.